The source of this T cell receptor beta chain is a study of T cell responses to AZD1222 COVID-19 vaccine. Findings and caveats of the study: Unmutated variant regions reportedly attract nearly half of all spike-specific TCRs.

The assay was immunoSEQ multiplex PCR, and TCRdb's table has in-frame clones only and misses some. This sample yields under 130,000 clones, of which 82% are seen a single time; 5% belongs to the top ten. Notes on this clone: Its antigen remains unidentified.

There are 14 residues in the CDR3. V lost 0 bases and J 5 bases, leaving 7 bases between the germline ends. Germline V gene sequence: CDR1 LGHNA, CDR2 YSLEER. The material sequenced was peripheral blood, taken on day 0 of AZD1222 vaccination. The clonotype was recovered from an adult in good health. The chain employs TRBV4-3 and TRBJ1-4; D gene uncertain. The CDR3 region is CASSQDLVNEKLFF. Written as DNA, the CDR3 is TGCGCCAGCAGCCAAGATCTGGTAAATGAAAAACTGTTTTTT.